The entry that follows covers one TCR beta chain sequence. This entry belongs to a study of shared clonotypes between healthy human individuals. Study background: Three plates were used per donor for CD4 naive, three for CD4 memory, two for CD8 naive and one for CD8 memory.

Those who donated were healthy HIV-negative adults, with no recent acute infections or vaccinations reported. Measured with immunoSEQ multiplex PCR; TCRdb has only the in-frame clones, and not every one. In the table there are 550,000 to 700,000 clones, around three quarters of which are singletons. This TCR came from a woman aged 25 to 39 in good health. Input material: memory CD4+ T cells sorted from blood. The subset here: CD45RA-negative fraction.

The CDR3 sequence is CASSLVPGPNTGELFF. As DNA, the CDR3 is TGTGCCAGCAGCTTAGTTCCGGGCCCGAACACCGGGGAGCTGTTTTTT. The chain has TRBV7-9 and TRBJ2-2; no clear D gene. The CDR3 is 16 residues long. CDR1 and CDR2 (germline): SEHNR, FQNEAQ (reference sequence). Trimming left V 1 base short and J 0 bases short, with 9 bases between. The full variable domain, with the rest looked up from reference TRBV7-9 and TRBJ2-2, is DTGVSQNPRHKITKRGQNVTFRCDPISEHNRLYWYRQTLGQGPEFLTYFQNEAQLEKSRLLSDRFSAERPKGSFSTLEIQRTEQGDSAMYLCASSLVPGPNTGELFFGEGSRLTVL.